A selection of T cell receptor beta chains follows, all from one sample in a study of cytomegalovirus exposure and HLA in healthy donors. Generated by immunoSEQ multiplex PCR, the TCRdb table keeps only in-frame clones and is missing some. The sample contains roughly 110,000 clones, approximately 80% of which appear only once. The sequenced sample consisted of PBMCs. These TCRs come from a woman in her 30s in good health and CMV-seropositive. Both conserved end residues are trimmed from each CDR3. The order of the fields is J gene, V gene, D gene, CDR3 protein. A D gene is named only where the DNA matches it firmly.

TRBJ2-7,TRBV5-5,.,ASSLAQSSSYEQY
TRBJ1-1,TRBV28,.,ASSLIPKNTEAF
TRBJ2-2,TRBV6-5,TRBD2,ASSSGGRSRGELF
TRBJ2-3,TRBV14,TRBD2,ASSPLPGLAGVTQY
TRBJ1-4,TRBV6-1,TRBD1,ASRGLQGAREKLF
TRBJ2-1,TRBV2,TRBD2,ASSDGDYNEQF
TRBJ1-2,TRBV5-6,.,ASSLVPGMDGYT
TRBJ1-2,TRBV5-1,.,ASSSGEGYGYT
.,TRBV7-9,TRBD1,ASSRTGKSYEQY
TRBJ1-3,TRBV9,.,ASSVVSGGSGNTIY
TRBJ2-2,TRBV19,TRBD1,ASSGQYTGELF
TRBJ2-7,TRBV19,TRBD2,ASSMSFGGGEQY
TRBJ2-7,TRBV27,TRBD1,ASSSGTAGYEQY
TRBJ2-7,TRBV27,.,ASSWTDNSYEQY
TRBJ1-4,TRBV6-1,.,ASSEGQGPATNEKLF
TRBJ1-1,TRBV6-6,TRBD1,ASSSPGTAEAF
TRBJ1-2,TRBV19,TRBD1,ASSRQGLNYGYT
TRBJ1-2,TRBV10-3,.,AISTEDVIYGYT
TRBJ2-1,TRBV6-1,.,ASSQGSYNEQF
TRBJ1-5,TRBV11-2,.,ASSLGRENQPQH
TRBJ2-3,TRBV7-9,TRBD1,ASSQRTGVPTDTQY
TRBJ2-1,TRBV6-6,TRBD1,ASSYRGQGAGEQF
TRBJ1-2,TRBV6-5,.,ASSAELYGYT
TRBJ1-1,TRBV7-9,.,ASSLDSDTEAF
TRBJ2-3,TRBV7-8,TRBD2,ASSQILGAGGITDTQY
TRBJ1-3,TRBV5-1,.,ASSLGPPSGNTIY
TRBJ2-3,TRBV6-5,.,ASSQGHPTDTQY
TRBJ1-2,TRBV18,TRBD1,ASSPGQTINYGYT
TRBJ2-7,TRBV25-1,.,ASRKSYEQY
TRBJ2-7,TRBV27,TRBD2,ASSLVHVASGVDFHEQY
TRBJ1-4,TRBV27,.,ASSFGQANEKLF
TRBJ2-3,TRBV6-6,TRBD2,ASSAKRGGRTDTQY
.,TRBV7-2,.,ASSPLGRDYEQY
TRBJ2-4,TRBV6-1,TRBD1,ASSEEGTGAGIGTKNIQY
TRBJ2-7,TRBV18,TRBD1,ASSPGQGAYEQY
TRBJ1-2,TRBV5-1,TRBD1,ASSLGDRFNYGYT
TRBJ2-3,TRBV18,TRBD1,ASSPGTADTQY
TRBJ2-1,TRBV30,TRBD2,ACAGGFNEQF
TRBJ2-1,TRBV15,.,ATSSRGDSIYNEQF
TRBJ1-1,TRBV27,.,ASSLSIGGPLNTEAF
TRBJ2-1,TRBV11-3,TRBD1,ASSFRGEQF
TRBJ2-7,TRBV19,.,ASRSPGLHYEQY
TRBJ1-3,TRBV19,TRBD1,ASLGDRAGNTIY